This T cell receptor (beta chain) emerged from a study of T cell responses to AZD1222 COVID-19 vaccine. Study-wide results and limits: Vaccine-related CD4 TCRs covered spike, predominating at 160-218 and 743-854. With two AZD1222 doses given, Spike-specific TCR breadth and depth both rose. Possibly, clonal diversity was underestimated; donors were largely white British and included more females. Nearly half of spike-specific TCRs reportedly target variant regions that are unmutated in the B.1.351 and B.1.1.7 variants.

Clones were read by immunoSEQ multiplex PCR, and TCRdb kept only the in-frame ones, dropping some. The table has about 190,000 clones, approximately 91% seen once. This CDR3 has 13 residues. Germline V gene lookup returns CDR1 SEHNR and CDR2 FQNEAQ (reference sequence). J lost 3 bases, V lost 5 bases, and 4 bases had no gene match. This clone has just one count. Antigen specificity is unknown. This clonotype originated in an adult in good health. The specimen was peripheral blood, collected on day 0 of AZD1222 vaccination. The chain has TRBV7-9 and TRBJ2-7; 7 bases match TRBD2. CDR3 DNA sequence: TGTGCCAGCAGCCCCCGGACTAGCTACGAGCAGTACTTC. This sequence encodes CASSPRTSYEQYF.